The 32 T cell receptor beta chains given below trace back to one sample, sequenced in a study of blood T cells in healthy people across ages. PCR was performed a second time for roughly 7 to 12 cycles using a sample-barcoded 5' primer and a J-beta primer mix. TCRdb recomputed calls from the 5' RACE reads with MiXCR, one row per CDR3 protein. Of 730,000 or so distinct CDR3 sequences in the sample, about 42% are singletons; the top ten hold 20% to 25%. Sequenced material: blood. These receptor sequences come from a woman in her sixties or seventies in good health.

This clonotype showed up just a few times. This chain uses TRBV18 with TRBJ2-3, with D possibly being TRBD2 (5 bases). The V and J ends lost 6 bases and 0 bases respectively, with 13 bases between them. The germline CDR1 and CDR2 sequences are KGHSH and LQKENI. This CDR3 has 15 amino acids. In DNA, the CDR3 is TGTGCCAGCTCCTCCTTAACTAGTAGCACAGATACGCAGTATTTT. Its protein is CASSSLTSSTDTQYF.

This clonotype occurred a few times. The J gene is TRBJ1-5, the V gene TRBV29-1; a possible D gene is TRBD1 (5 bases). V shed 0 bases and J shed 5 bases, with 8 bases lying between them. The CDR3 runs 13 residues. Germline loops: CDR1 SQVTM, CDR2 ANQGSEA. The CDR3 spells CSVEDAGDQPQHF. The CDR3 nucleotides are TGCAGCGTTGAAGATGCGGGGGATCAGCCCCAGCATTTT.

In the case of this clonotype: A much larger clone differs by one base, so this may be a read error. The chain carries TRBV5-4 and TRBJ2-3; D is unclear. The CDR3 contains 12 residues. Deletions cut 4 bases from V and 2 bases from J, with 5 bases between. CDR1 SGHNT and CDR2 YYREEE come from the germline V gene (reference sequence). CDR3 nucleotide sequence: TGTGCCAGCAGCCCCCACACAGATACGCAGTATTTT. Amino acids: CASSPHTDTQYF.

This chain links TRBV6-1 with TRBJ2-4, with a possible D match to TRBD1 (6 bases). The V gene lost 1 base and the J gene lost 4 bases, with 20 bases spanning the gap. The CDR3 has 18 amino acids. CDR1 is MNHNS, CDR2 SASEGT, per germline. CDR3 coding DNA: TGTGCCAGCAGTGAAGTCGCTGGCCTCGTCGACAGGAAAAACATTCAGTACTTC. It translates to CASSEVAGLVDRKNIQYF.

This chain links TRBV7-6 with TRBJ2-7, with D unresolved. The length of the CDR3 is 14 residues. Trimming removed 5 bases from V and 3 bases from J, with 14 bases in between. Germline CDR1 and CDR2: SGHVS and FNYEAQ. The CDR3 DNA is TGTGCCAGCAGCCTGGACCCACACAACTACGAGCAGTACTTC. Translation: CASSLDPHNYEQYF.

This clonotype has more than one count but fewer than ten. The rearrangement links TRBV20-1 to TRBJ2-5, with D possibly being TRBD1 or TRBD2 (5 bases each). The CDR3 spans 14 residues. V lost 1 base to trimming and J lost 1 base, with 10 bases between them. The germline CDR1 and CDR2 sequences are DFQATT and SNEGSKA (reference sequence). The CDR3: CSARGGFGQETQYF. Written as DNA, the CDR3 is TGCAGTGCTAGAGGGGGGTTCGGCCAAGAGACCCAGTACTTC.

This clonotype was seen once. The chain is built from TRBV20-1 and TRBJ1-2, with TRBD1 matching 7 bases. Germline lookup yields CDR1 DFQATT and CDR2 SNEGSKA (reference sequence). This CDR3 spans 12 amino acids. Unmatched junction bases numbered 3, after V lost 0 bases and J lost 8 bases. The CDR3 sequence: CSARDQGEGYTF. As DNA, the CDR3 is TGCAGTGCTAGAGACCAGGGGGAGGGCTACACCTTC.

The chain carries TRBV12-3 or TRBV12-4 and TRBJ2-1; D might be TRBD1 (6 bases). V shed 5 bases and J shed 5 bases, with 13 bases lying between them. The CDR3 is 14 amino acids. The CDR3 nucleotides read TGTGCCAGCAGTAAGGGACACATAAACAATGAGCAGTTCTTC. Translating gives CASSKGHINNEQFF.

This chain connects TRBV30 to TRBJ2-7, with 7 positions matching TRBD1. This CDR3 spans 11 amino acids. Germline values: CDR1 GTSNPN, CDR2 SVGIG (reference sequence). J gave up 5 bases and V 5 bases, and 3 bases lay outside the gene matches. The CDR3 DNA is TGTGCCTGGGACACAGGGGACGAGCAGTACTTC. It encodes CAWDTGDEQYF.

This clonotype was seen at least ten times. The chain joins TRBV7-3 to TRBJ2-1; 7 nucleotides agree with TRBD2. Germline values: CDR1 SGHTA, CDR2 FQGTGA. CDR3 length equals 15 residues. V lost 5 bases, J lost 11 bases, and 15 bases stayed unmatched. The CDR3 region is CASSHAPEGGTKQFF. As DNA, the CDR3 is TGTGCCAGCAGCCACGCCCCGGAGGGCGGGACTAAGCAGTTCTTC.

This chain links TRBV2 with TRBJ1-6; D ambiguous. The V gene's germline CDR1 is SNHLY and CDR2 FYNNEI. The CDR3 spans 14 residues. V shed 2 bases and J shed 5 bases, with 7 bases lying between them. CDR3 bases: TGTGCCAGCAGTGAACATCCCAATAATTCACCCCTCCACTTT. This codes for CASSEHPNNSPLHF. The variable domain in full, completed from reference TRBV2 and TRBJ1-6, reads EPEVTQTPSHQVTQMGQEVILRCVPISNHLYFYWYRQILGQKVEFLVSFYNNEISEKSEIFDDQFSVERPDGSNFTLKIRSTKLEDSAMYFCASSEHPNNSPLHFGNGTRLTVT.

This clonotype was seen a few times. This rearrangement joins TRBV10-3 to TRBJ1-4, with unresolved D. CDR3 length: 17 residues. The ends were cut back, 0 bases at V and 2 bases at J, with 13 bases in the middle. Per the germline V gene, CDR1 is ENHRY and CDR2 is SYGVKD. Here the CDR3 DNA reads TGTGCCATCAGTGAGTCTTTGGGAACCGCTACTAATGAAAAACTGTTTTTT. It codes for CAISESLGTATNEKLFF.

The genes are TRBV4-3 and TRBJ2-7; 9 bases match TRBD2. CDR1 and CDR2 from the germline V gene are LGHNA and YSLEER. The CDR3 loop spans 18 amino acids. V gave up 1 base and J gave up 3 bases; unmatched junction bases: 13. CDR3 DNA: TGCGCCAGCAGCCAAGGGCTTCGAAAGAGCGGGGGGCACTACGAGCAGTACTTC. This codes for CASSQGLRKSGGHYEQYF.

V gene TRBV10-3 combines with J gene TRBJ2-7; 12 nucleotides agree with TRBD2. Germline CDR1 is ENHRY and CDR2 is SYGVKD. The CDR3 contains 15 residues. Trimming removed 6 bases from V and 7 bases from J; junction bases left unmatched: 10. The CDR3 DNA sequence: TGTGCCATCAGGAGAACTAGCGGGGGGTCGAATGAGCAGTACTTC. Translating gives CAIRRTSGGSNEQYF.

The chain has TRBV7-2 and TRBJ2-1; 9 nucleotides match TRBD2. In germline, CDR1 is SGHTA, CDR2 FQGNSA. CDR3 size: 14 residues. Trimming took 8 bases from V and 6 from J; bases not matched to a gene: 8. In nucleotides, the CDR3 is TGTGCCAGCGGCGCGGGAGGGCTTTCCAATGAGCAGTTCTTC. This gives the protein CASGAGGLSNEQFF. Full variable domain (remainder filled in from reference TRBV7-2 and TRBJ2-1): GAGVSQSPSNKVTEKGKDVELRCDPISGHTALYWYRQSLGQGLEFLIYFQGNSAPDKSGLPSDRFSAERTGGSVSTLTIQRTQQEDSAVYLCASGAGGLSNEQFFGPGTRLTVL.

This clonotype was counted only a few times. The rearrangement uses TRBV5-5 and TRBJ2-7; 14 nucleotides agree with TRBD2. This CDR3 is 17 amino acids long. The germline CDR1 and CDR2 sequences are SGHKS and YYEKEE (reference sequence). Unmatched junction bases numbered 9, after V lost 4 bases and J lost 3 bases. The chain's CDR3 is CASSPGLAGGDIYEQYF. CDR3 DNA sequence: TGTGCCAGCAGCCCAGGACTAGCGGGAGGAGACATCTACGAGCAGTACTTC.

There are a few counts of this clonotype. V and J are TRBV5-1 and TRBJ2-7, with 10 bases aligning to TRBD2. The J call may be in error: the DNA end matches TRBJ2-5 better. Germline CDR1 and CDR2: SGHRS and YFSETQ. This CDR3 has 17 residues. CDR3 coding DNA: TGCGCCAGCAGCTTGCCAGCGGGGGGGCCTGGGAGTGAGACCCAGTACTTC. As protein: CASSLPAGGPGSETQYF.

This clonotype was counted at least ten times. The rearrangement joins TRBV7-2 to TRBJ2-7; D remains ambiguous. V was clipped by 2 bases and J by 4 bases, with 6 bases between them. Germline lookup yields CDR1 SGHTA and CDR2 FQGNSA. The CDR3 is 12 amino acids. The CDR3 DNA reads TGTGCCAGCAGCTTAAGTCGATACGAGCAGTACTTC. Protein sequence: CASSLSRYEQYF.

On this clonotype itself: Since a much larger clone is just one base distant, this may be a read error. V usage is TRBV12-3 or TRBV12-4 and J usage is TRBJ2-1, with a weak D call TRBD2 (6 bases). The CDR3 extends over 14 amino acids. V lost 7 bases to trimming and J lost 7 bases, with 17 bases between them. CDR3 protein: CASTRGESSNEQFF. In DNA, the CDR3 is TGTGCCAGCACGCGGGGAGAGAGTTCGAATGAGCAGTTCTTC.

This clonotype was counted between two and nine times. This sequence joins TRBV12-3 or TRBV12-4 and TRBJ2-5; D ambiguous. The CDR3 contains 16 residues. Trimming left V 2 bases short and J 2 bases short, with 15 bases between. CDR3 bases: TGTGCCAGCAGTTTACCTGGACGGCAGAGTCAAGAGACCCAGTACTTC. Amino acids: CASSLPGRQSQETQYF.

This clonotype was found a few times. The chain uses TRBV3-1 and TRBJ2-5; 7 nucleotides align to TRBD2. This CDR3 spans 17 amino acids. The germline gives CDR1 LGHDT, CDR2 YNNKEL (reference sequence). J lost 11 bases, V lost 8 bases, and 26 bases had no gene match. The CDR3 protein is CASGSVPAGADGNEQYF. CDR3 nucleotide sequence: TGTGCCAGCGGATCCGTCCCGGCGGGAGCTGACGGTAATGAGCAGTACTTC.

This CDR3 reads CSVVIGDGQPQHF. The CDR3 nucleotides are TGCAGCGTTGTTATAGGGGATGGTCAGCCCCAGCATTTT. V is TRBV29-1 and J is TRBJ1-5; D perhaps matches TRBD1 (5 bases). Germline V gene data show CDR1 as SQVTM and CDR2 as ANQGSEA. The CDR3 runs 13 residues. The V end was cut by 4 bases, the J end by 6 bases, with 13 bases between.

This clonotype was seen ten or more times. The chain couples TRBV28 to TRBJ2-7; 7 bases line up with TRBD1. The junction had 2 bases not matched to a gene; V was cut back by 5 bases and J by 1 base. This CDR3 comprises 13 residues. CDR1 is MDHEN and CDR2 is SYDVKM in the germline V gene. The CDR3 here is CASSPGQSYEQYF. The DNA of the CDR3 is TGTGCCAGCAGTCCGGGACAGTCCTACGAGCAGTACTTC.

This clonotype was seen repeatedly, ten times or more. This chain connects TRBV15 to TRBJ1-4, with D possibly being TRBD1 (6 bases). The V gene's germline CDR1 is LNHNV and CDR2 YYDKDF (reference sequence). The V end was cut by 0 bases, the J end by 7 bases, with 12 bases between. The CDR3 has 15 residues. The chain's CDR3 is CATSRESGAVEKLFF. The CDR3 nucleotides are TGTGCCACCAGCAGAGAATCGGGGGCAGTTGAAAAACTGTTTTTT.

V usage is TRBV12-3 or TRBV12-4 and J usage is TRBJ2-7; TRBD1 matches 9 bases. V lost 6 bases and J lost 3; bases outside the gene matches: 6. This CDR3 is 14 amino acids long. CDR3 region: CASSLETGGYEQYF. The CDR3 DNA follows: TGTGCCAGCAGCCTCGAGACAGGGGGCTACGAGCAGTACTTC.

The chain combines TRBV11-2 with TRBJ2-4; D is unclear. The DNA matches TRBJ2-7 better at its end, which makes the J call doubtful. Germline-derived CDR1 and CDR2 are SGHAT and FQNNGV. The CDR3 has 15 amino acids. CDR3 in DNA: TGTGCCAGCAGCCTATGGAGCGAGGTCTCCTACGAGCAGTACTTC. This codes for CASSLWSEVSYEQYF.

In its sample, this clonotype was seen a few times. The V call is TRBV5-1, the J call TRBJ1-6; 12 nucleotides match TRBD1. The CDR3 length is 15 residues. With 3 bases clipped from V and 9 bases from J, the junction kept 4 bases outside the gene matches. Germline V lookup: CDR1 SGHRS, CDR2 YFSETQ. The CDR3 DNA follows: TGCGCCAGCAGCTGGGGACAGGGGGCTGGTTCACCCCTCCACTTT. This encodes CASSWGQGAGSPLHF.

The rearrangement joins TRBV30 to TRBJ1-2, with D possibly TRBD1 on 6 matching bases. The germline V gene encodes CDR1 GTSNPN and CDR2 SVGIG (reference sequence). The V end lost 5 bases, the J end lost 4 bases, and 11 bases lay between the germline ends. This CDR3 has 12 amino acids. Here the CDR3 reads CAWQGIGYGYTF. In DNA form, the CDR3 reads TGTGCCTGGCAGGGGATAGGCTATGGCTACACCTTC.

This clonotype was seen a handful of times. The CDR3 here is CASSLGGGLARNEQFF. CDR3 DNA: TGTGCCAGCAGTTTAGGTGGGGGACTAGCTCGGAATGAGCAGTTCTTC. The V call is TRBV12-3 or TRBV12-4, the J call TRBJ2-1; TRBD2 matches at 9 bases. V trimming: 1 base; J trimming: 7 bases; junction bases outside the gene matches: 8. This CDR3 comprises 16 residues.

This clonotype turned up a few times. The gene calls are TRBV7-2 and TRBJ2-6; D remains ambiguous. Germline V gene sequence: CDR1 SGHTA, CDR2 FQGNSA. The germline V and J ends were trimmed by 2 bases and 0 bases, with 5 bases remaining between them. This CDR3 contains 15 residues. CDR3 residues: CASSLIVSGANVLTF. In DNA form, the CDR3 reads TGTGCCAGCAGCTTAATCGTCTCTGGGGCCAACGTCCTGACTTTC.

The CDR3 loop is CSVLGMSYEQYF. CDR3 coding DNA: TGCAGCGTTCTAGGGATGTCTTACGAGCAGTACTTC. This chain connects TRBV29-1 to TRBJ2-4; D is unclear. Judging by the DNA end, TRBJ2-7 fits better; the J call may be wrong. CDR1 is SQVTM, CDR2 ANQGSEA, per germline. The CDR3 extends over 12 amino acids.

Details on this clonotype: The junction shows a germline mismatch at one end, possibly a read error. The CDR3 DNA follows: TGCGCCAGCAGCGCCGGGACAGGGGGATTCTATGACTACACCTTC. Translating gives CASSAGTGGFYDYTF. The chain employs TRBV5-1 and TRBJ1-2; 11 bases match TRBD1. CDR1 is SGHRS and CDR2 is YFSETQ in the germline V gene. The CDR3 loop spans 15 amino acids.